This TCR beta chain was found in a study of T-cell memory formation after mild COVID-19. V lost 5 bases and J lost 5, with 15 bases in between. The CDR3 has 14 amino acids. Germline loops: CDR1 SGHTA, CDR2 FQGNSA. Study results and caveats: The finding that pre-infection memory included some responding clones suggested that cross-reactive memory joined. Most CD4+ clones that shrank were in CM and EM, while CD8+ ones turned up in EMRA.

This clonotype was seen a handful of times. Its antigen remains unknown. TCRdb re-analysed the 5' RACE reads in MiXCR, keeping a single row per CDR3 protein. The sample consists of approximately 580,000 distinct CDR3 sequences, around 21% of them appearing once. Sequencing used PBMCs or a T cell subset sorted from them (not recorded which). The chain links TRBV7-2 to TRBJ2-5, with TRBD2 as a possible D gene (5 bases). This clonotype was obtained from an adult woman who had mild COVID-19 (a few samples of this study predate the infection). Cell type and time point are not known. This chain's CDR3 is CASSPLLGFETQYF. For the CDR3, the DNA is TGTGCCAGCAGCCCCCTACTAGGTTTCGAGACCCAGTACTTC. Full variable domain (remainder filled in from reference TRBV7-2 and TRBJ2-5): GAGVSQSPSNKVTEKGKDVELRCDPISGHTALYWYRQSLGQGLEFLIYFQGNSAPDKSGLPSDRFSAERTGGSVSTLTIQRTQQEDSAVYLCASSPLLGFETQYFGPGTRLLVL.